The 12 T cell receptor beta chains reported below all come from one sample, sequenced in a study of memory CD4+ T cells and cytomegalovirus serostatus. The method was immunoSEQ multiplex PCR; TCRdb's version includes in-frame clones alone and lacks a portion of them. Of tens of thousands of clones in the sample, roughly 83% were seen once. The sort gate was single viable CD3+CD4+CD8-CD45RO+ cells for memory CD4+ T cells. The sequencing input was memory CD4+ T cells from blood. These receptors were obtained from an adult in good health and CMV-seronegative.

J is TRBJ2-1 and V is TRBV7-3, with TRBD2 matching 7 bases. This CDR3 is built from 15 residues. Per germline, CDR1 SGHTA and CDR2 FQGTGA. With 5 bases clipped from V and 2 bases from J, the junction kept 6 bases outside the gene matches. The CDR3 region is CASSPSRGAYNEQFF. The CDR3 bases are TGTGCCAGCAGCCCCTCACGGGGGGCCTACAATGAGCAGTTCTTC.

This sequence joins TRBV29-1 and TRBJ2-1; D possibly corresponds to TRBD1 (6 bases). V lost 1 base and J lost 14, with 12 bases in between. The CDR3 contains 11 residues. Germline CDR1 reads SQVTM; CDR2 reads ANQGSEA. CDR3 amino acids: CSVEGGGVEFF. The CDR3, as DNA: TGCAGCGTTGAAGGAGGGGGAGTGGAGTTCTTC.

This clone came up a few times. The chain recombines TRBV30 with TRBJ1-1; 7 bases are a match to TRBD1. The germline CDR1 and CDR2 sequences are GTSNPN and SVGIG (reference sequence). This CDR3 has 15 residues. V lost 4 bases to trimming and J lost 1 base; unmatched junction nucleotides: 9. The CDR3 protein is CAWTNLGTANTEAFF. The CDR3 region has the DNA TGTGCCTGGACCAACCTTGGGACAGCGAACACTGAAGCTTTCTTT.

The chain links TRBV18 to TRBJ2-1, with unresolved D. The CDR3 has 14 residues. Looked up from germline, CDR1 is KGHSH and CDR2 is LQKENI. The V end lost 3 bases, the J end lost 9 bases, and 15 bases lay between the germline ends. The CDR3 reads CASSPDPKWGEQFF. CDR3 DNA: TGTGCCAGCTCACCGGACCCAAAATGGGGTGAGCAGTTCTTC. Full variable domain (missing parts from reference TRBV18 and TRBJ2-1): NAGVMQNPRHLVRRRGQEARLRCSPMKGHSHVYWYRQLPEEGLKFMVYLQKENIIDESGMPKERFSAEFPKEGPSILRIQQVVRGDSAAYFCASSPDPKWGEQFFGPGTRLTVL.

The V and J genes are TRBV6-5 and TRBJ1-5; D is unclear. V was shortened by 6 bases and J by 4 bases, with 10 bases between the two germline ends. The germline gives CDR1 MNHEY, CDR2 SVGAGI. The length of the CDR3 is 13 residues. The CDR3 DNA reads as TGTGCCAGCAGGACTCAGGAAAATCAGCCCCAGCATTTT. Protein sequence: CASRTQENQPQHF.

The chain carries TRBV29-1 and TRBJ2-3, with D unclear. Germline CDR1 and CDR2: SQVTM and ANQGSEA. The CDR3 extends over 15 amino acids. With 4 bases removed from V and 4 bases from J, the gap between germline ends came to 18 bases. For the CDR3, the DNA is TGCAGCGTTGGCCGCGTACCTTCGGGCCCAGATACGCAGTATTTT. Translated: CSVGRVPSGPDTQYF.

The CDR3 DNA reads as TGTGCCAGCAGCTTTGCCGATGGGACAGGGTACGAGCAGTACTTC. Translated: CASSFADGTGYEQYF. The chain recombines TRBV5-8 with TRBJ2-7; 9 positions agree with TRBD1. CDR3 length equals 15 residues. Looked up from germline, CDR1 is SGHTS and CDR2 is YDEGEE. The J segment lost 4 bases and the V segment lost 2 bases, leaving 7 bases of the junction unmatched.

The J gene is TRBJ2-7, the V gene TRBV7-2; 7 nucleotides line up with TRBD1. V shed 5 bases, J shed 3 bases, and the junction held 10 bases outside the gene matches. CDR1 is SGHTA and CDR2 is FQGNSA in the germline V gene. The CDR3 is made up of 15 amino acids. CDR3 loop: CASSLGTAPSYEQYF. In DNA, the CDR3 is TGTGCCAGCAGCCTCGGGACAGCCCCCAGCTACGAGCAGTACTTC.

In its sample, this clone was seen a few times. J is TRBJ2-2 and V is TRBV5-6; D is uncertain. V was clipped by 2 bases and J by 0 bases, with 8 bases between them. Germline-derived CDR1 and CDR2 are SGHDT and YYEEEE. The CDR3 loop spans 15 amino acids. CDR3 DNA: TGTGCCAGCAGCTTTGGACCATCGAACACCGGGGAGCTGTTTTTT. It translates to CASSFGPSNTGELFF.

This clone is a singleton in its sample. The V and J genes are TRBV7-9 and TRBJ2-2; possibly TRBD1 for D (6 bases). The CDR3 consists of 15 residues. Trimming shortened V by 6 bases and J by 6 bases, and 17 bases separated the two germline ends. Germline assignment: CDR1 SEHNR and CDR2 FQNEAQ (reference sequence). The CDR3 region has the DNA TGTGCCAGCAGACACCGCGGACAGCTGCCCGGGGAGCTGTTTTTT. It yields the protein CASRHRGQLPGELFF.

The chain is built from TRBV19 and TRBJ2-1; D is uncertain. Trimming left V 5 bases short and J 9 bases short, with 14 bases between. There are 13 residues in the CDR3. Germline V CDR1 and CDR2: LNHDA, SQIVND (reference sequence). CDR3 region: CASSPDRAAEQFF. The CDR3 DNA sequence: TGTGCCAGTAGTCCGGACCGGGCGGCTGAGCAGTTCTTC.

The chain employs TRBV29-1 and TRBJ1-5; D is ambiguous. The V gene lost 4 bases and the J gene lost 6 bases, with 10 bases spanning the gap. CDR1 and CDR2 from the germline V gene are SQVTM and ANQGSEA. There are 12 residues in the CDR3. Written as DNA, the CDR3 is TGCAGCGTTGGGGCGGCAGGTCAGCCCCAGCATTTT. Its translation: CSVGAAGQPQHF.